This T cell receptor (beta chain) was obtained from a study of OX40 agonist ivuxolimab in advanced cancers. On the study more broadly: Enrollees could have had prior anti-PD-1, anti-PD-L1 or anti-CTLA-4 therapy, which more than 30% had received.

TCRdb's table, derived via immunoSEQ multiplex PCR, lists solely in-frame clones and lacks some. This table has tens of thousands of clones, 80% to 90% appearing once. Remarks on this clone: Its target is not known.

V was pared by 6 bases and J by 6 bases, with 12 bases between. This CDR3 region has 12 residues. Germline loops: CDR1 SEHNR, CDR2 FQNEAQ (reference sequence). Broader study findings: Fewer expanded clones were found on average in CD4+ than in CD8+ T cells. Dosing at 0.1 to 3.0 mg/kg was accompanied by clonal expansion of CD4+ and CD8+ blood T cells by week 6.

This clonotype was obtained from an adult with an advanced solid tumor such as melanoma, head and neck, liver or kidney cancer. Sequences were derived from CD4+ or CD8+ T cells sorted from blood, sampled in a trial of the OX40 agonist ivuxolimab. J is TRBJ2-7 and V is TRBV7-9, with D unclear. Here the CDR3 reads CASSIKNGEQYF. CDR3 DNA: TGTGCCAGCAGTATCAAGAACGGCGAGCAGTACTTC.